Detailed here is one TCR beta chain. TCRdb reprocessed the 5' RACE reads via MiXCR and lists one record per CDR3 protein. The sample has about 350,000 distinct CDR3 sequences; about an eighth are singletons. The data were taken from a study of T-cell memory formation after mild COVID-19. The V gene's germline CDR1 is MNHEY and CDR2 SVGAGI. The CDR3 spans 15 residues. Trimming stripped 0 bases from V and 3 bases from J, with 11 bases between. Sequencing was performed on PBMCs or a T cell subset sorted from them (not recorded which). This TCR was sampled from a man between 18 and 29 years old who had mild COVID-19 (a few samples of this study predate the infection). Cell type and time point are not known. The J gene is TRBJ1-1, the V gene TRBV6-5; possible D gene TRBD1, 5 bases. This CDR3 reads CASSYSHPGYTEAFF. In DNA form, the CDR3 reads TGTGCCAGCAGTTACTCACACCCAGGGTACACTGAAGCTTTCTTT.